These 8 T cell receptor beta chains share one sample of origin, sequenced in a study of shared clonotypes between healthy human individuals. TCRdb keeps only in-frame clones here, not all; method: immunoSEQ multiplex PCR. The sample yields over 400,000 clones, 95% to 96% seen once. The sample was naive CD4+ T cells sorted from blood. Subset noted: CD45RA+ positively selected. These receptors were taken from a woman aged 30 to 39 in good health.

V is TRBV18 and J is TRBJ1-1; D is ambiguous. CDR1 KGHSH and CDR2 LQKENI come from the germline V gene. The CDR3 has 14 amino acids. With 2 bases removed from V and 4 bases from J, the gap between germline ends came to 11 bases. CDR3 sequence reads: CASSPAREGTEAFF. The CDR3 DNA is TGTGCCAGCTCACCAGCACGGGAGGGCACTGAAGCTTTCTTT.

This clone was recorded once. The chain couples TRBV5-5 to TRBJ2-7; 9 bases are a match to TRBD2. The V and J ends lost 5 bases and 4 bases, in that order; junction bases with no gene match: 7. Looked up from germline, CDR1 is SGHKS and CDR2 is YYEKEE (reference sequence). The CDR3 is 14 amino acids. CDR3 loop: CASRGPGLAYEQYF. The CDR3 DNA follows: TGTGCCAGCAGAGGTCCGGGACTAGCTTACGAGCAGTACTTC.

The chain uses TRBV7-9 and TRBJ2-1, with 12 nucleotides matching TRBD2. This CDR3 comprises 16 residues. Germline-derived CDR1 and CDR2 are SEHNR and FQNEAQ (reference sequence). V lost 5 bases, J lost 6 bases, and 8 bases stayed unmatched. CDR3 sequence reads: CASSDAGTSGFNEQFF. CDR3 bases: TGTGCCAGCAGCGATGCCGGGACTAGCGGGTTCAATGAGCAGTTCTTC.

This clone has only one observation. The chain carries TRBV6-5 and TRBJ1-2; perhaps TRBD1 as D (5 bases). The CDR3 extends over 15 amino acids. Germline V gene data show CDR1 as MNHEY and CDR2 as SVGAGI. V was trimmed by 4 bases and J by 3 bases, leaving 15 bases between them. CDR3 nucleotide sequence: TGTGCCAGCAGTTTCTCTCCGGACAAGTACTATGGCTACACCTTC. This sequence encodes CASSFSPDKYYGYTF.

The chain uses TRBV2 and TRBJ1-1; D not certain. Germline CDR1 reads SNHLY; CDR2 reads FYNNEI. The CDR3 loop spans 11 amino acids. V lost 6 bases to trimming and J lost 2 bases, with 4 bases between them. In DNA, the CDR3 is TGTGCCAGCAGACACAACACTGAAGCTTTCTTT. This translates into CASRHNTEAFF.

This chain links TRBV7-6 with TRBJ1-4; D unclear. CDR1 is SGHVS and CDR2 is FNYEAQ in the germline V gene. The CDR3 has 14 amino acids. V was trimmed by 5 bases and J by 0 bases, leaving 7 bases between them. The CDR3 nucleotides are TGTGCCAGCAGCCAACAAGCAACTAATGAAAAACTGTTTTTT. Translated, it gives CASSQQATNEKLFF. The full variable domain, its missing parts supplied by reference TRBV7-6 and TRBJ1-4, is GAGVSQSPRYKVTKRGQDVALRCDPISGHVSLYWYRQALGQGPEFLTYFNYEAQQDKSGLPNDRFSAERPEGSISTLTIQRTEQRDSAMYRCASSQQATNEKLFFGSGTQLSVL.

The V call is TRBV5-1, the J call TRBJ1-5; D ambiguous. The CDR3 has 20 residues. Trimming took 3 bases from V and 3 from J, leaving 28 bases between them. CDR1 and CDR2 (germline): SGHRS, YFSETQ. CDR3 in amino acids: CASSSNSHSPFPHINQPQHF. CDR3 bases: TGCGCCAGCAGCTCAAATTCACATAGCCCCTTCCCTCATATCAATCAGCCCCAGCATTTT.

The V call is TRBV28, the J call TRBJ2-2; no clear D gene. Germline values: CDR1 MDHEN, CDR2 SYDVKM. The CDR3 runs to 16 residues. Trimming left V 6 bases short and J 7 bases short, with 21 bases between. The CDR3 sequence is CASSTTKKSPFGELFF. The CDR3 nucleotides read TGTGCCAGCAGCACGACAAAAAAAAGTCCTTTCGGGGAGCTGTTTTTT.